One sample yielded the 32 T cell receptor beta chains listed below, sequenced in a study of CD8 T cells in ankylosing spondylitis. Study observations and caveats: A motif in TCR beta, a set of seven to nine highly homologous variants, appeared characteristic of ankylosing spondylitis blood.

Antigen specificity for these receptors is unknown. Using its own MiXCR run on the 5' RACE reads, TCRdb lists one record per CDR3 protein. This table has roughly 370,000 distinct CDR3 sequences, 20% to 25% appearing once. Source material: blood, either unsorted or a sorted T cell fraction (not recorded which). The receptors stem from a male donor with ankylosing spondylitis.

This clonotype was seen a few times. The chain is built from TRBV5-1 and TRBJ1-6; no reliable D call. V was trimmed by 2 bases and J by 10 bases, leaving 13 bases between them. The CDR3 has 14 amino acids. Looked up from germline, CDR1 is SGHRS and CDR2 is YFSETQ. DNA of the CDR3: TGCGCCAGCAGCTTCTCGGGGTTTGGATCACCCCTCCACTTT. It is translated as CASSFSGFGSPLHF.

This clonotype was seen only a few times. The chain has TRBV30 and TRBJ2-1; 7 nucleotides match TRBD2. The germline CDR1 and CDR2 sequences are GTSNPN and SVGIG (reference sequence). The ends lost 5 bases at V and 0 bases at J; junction bases unmatched: 4. CDR3 size: 14 residues. This chain's CDR3 is CAWGGVSSYNEQFF. DNA of the CDR3: TGTGCCTGGGGGGGGGTGAGCTCCTACAATGAGCAGTTCTTC.

The chain combines TRBV5-1 with TRBJ1-1; D is ambiguous. The CDR3 extends over 14 amino acids. CDR1 and CDR2 (germline): SGHRS, YFSETQ. The germline V and J ends were trimmed by 0 bases and 0 bases, with 6 bases remaining between them. This CDR3 reads CASSLAVMNTEAFF. The CDR3 bases are TGCGCCAGCAGCTTGGCGGTGATGAACACTGAAGCTTTCTTT.

This clonotype was detected only a few times. The chain uses TRBV7-9 and TRBJ2-7; maybe TRBD1 (6 bases). The length of the CDR3 is 15 residues. From germline, CDR1 is SEHNR and CDR2 FQNEAQ (reference sequence). V was pared by 5 bases and J by 3 bases, with 17 bases between. The CDR3 DNA is TGTGCCAGCAGCCCTACCGAGTTCAGGGGCTACGAGCAGTACTTC. Translation gives CASSPTEFRGYEQYF.

The chain has TRBV6-2 or TRBV6-3 and TRBJ2-1; a weak D match, TRBD2 (6 bases). Deletions cut 0 bases from V and 2 bases from J, with 17 bases between. Germline values: CDR1 MNHEY, CDR2 SVGEGT. The length of the CDR3 is 18 residues. This chain's CDR3 is CASSYSIGGGKAYNEQFF. CDR3 DNA sequence: TGTGCCAGCAGTTACTCAATAGGAGGCGGGAAGGCCTACAATGAGCAGTTCTTC.

The table lists this clonotype with a few counts. The genes are TRBV7-9 and TRBJ1-2; 7 nucleotides match TRBD1. J lost 8 bases, V lost 3 bases, and 9 bases had no gene match. CDR3 length: 14 residues. Germline CDR1 is SEHNR and CDR2 is FQNEAQ (reference sequence). CDR3 in amino acids: CASSLAQGTSGYTF. The CDR3 nucleotides read TGTGCCAGCAGCTTGGCACAGGGGACGAGCGGCTACACCTTC.

This clonotype was counted only a few times. This rearrangement joins TRBV20-1 to TRBJ2-7; the match to TRBD2 covers 10 bases. Germline CDR1 is DFQATT and CDR2 is SNEGSKA (reference sequence). This CDR3 has 13 residues. Germline trimming cut 6 bases from V and 3 bases from J; bases unmatched to any gene: 5. The DNA of the CDR3 is TGCAGTGCCAACGGACTAGCGGACTACGAGCAGTACTTC. Translated: CSANGLADYEQYF.

The V and J genes are TRBV11-1 and TRBJ2-3; 13 bases match TRBD2. V dropped 5 bases and J dropped 0; count of bases not matched to a gene: 8. CDR3 length: 18 amino acids. Germline values: CDR1 SGHAT, CDR2 FQDESV (reference sequence). The CDR3 region has the DNA TGTGCCAGCAGCAACGGACTAGCGGGAGAGAGGAGCACAGATACGCAGTATTTT. This translates into CASSNGLAGERSTDTQYF.

The J gene is TRBJ1-2, the V gene TRBV27; no firm D call. V was trimmed by 6 bases and J by 4 bases, leaving 9 bases between them. Germline-derived CDR1 and CDR2 are MNHEY and SMNVEV (reference sequence). The CDR3 runs 12 residues. The CDR3 bases are TGTGCCAGCAGCAGGCTAGGCTATGGCTACACCTTC. It yields the protein CASSRLGYGYTF.

Only a few counts were recorded for this clonotype. The genes are TRBV5-1 and TRBJ2-2, with D possibly TRBD1 on 6 matching bases. CDR3 length: 15 amino acids. V was clipped by 4 bases and J by 0 bases, with 10 bases between them. The V gene's germline CDR1 is SGHRS and CDR2 YFSETQ. The CDR3 loop is CASSLTGSNTGELFF. The CDR3 DNA follows: TGCGCCAGCAGCCTGACAGGCTCGAACACCGGGGAGCTGTTTTTT.

This clonotype has only one observation. A much larger clonotype is one base distant, so this may be a read error. V is TRBV29-1 and J is TRBJ2-2; no clear D. V lost 7 bases to trimming and J lost 7 bases, with 13 bases between them. This CDR3 has 12 amino acids. CDR1 SQVTM and CDR2 ANQGSEA come from the germline V gene. CDR3 protein: CSGGSEIGELFF. The CDR3 DNA follows: TGCAGCGGTGGTAGTGAGATCGGGGAGCTGTTTTTT.

This clonotype appeared once. The chain employs TRBV4-1 and TRBJ2-5, with D tentatively TRBD1 (6 bases). In germline, CDR1 is MGHRA, CDR2 YSYEKL. Trimming left V 1 base short and J 5 bases short, with 20 bases between. The CDR3 length is 17 residues. The CDR3 DNA is TGCGCCAGCAGCCAAGGCCGGCAGGGGCCTTCGGGGGAGACCCAGTACTTC. This gives the protein CASSQGRQGPSGETQYF.

V gene TRBV10-3 combines with J gene TRBJ2-1; possible D gene TRBD2, 6 bases. Per germline, CDR1 ENHRY and CDR2 SYGVKD. The CDR3 length is 13 residues. The V gene lost 4 bases and the J gene lost 12 bases, with 16 bases spanning the gap. Here the CDR3 reads CAISAAENGGQFF. The CDR3 DNA reads TGTGCCATCAGTGCAGCGGAAAACGGGGGGCAGTTCTTC.

This rearrangement joins TRBV20-1 to TRBJ2-1, with a tentative D call TRBD2 (6 bases). The CDR3 has 19 residues. Germline V gene data show CDR1 as DFQATT and CDR2 as SNEGSKA (reference sequence). V dropped 2 bases and J dropped 0 bases, with 23 bases sitting between them. Here the CDR3 DNA reads TGCAGTGCTAGATTACTGATCCCCCGCGGGGTAAGCTCCTACAATGAGCAGTTCTTC. Translation: CSARLLIPRGVSSYNEQFF.

The rearrangement links TRBV3-1 to TRBJ2-1, with D perhaps given as TRBD1 or TRBD2 (5 bases each). CDR1 and CDR2 (germline): LGHDT, YNNKEL (reference sequence). V was pared by 1 base and J by 7 bases, with 14 bases between. The CDR3 extends over 15 amino acids. For the CDR3, the DNA is TGTGCCAGCAGCCAAGGGGGCGGGCCGAGGAATGAGCAGTTCTTC. Amino acid sequence: CASSQGGGPRNEQFF.

This clonotype was detected many times. This chain links TRBV12-3 or TRBV12-4 with TRBJ1-5; D not certain. Trimming cost V 2 bases and J 1 base, with 12 bases left between them. The CDR3 loop spans 16 amino acids. CDR3 protein: CASSLRAGGSNQPQHF. CDR3 bases: TGTGCCAGCAGTTTAAGGGCGGGAGGGAGCAATCAGCCCCAGCATTTT.

This clonotype was detected only a few times. V is TRBV7-9 and J is TRBJ2-3; D is uncertain. The CDR3 is made up of 15 amino acids. Trimming took off 5 bases at V and 1 base at J, with 13 bases between the two ends. Germline CDR1 reads SEHNR; CDR2 reads FQNEAQ (reference sequence). The CDR3 coding sequence is TGTGCCAGCAGCCGACTCACCCCAGGCACAGATACGCAGTATTTT. Translation: CASSRLTPGTDTQYF.

The rearrangement links TRBV7-3 to TRBJ1-6; D is possibly TRBD1 (5 bases). The CDR3 length is 13 residues. Trimming took 1 base from V and 14 from J, leaving 12 bases between them. The V gene's germline CDR1 is SGHTA and CDR2 FQGTGA. This CDR3 reads CASSLNRGEALHF. CDR3 DNA sequence: TGTGCCAGCAGCTTAAATCGGGGGGAGGCCCTCCACTTT.

Only a few counts were recorded for this clonotype. V usage is TRBV7-8 and J usage is TRBJ2-1, with TRBD2 matching 11 bases. Germline CDR1 SGHVS, CDR2 FQNEAQ. This CDR3 contains 15 residues. Trimming cost V 1 base and J 9 bases; bases outside gene matches: 5. The CDR3 sequence is CASSLELAGAVEQFF. For the CDR3, the DNA is TGTGCCAGCAGCTTAGAACTAGCGGGAGCGGTTGAGCAGTTCTTC.

V is TRBV20-1 and J is TRBJ2-1, with D tentatively TRBD2 (5 bases). Trimming shortened V by 6 bases and J by 7 bases, and 10 bases separated the two germline ends. The CDR3 runs 11 residues. Germline values: CDR1 DFQATT, CDR2 SNEGSKA (reference sequence). In nucleotides, the CDR3 is TGCAGTGCCAAACTAGAGAATGAGCAGTTCTTC. Its translation: CSAKLENEQFF.

Only a few counts were recorded for this clonotype. The rearrangement uses TRBV24-1 and TRBJ2-1; the match to TRBD2 covers 10 bases. With V trimmed by 6 bases and J by 10 bases, 5 bases remained unmatched. Germline V lookup: CDR1 KGHDR, CDR2 SFDVKD. CDR3 length: 13 residues. The CDR3 nucleotides read TGTGCCACCAGTCGGACTAGCGGCGGAGAGCAGTTCTTC. This translates into CATSRTSGGEQFF.

This chain links TRBV5-1 with TRBJ1-2; D is possibly TRBD1 (6 bases). Germline CDR1 and CDR2: SGHRS and YFSETQ. This CDR3 is built from 13 residues. V gave up 5 bases and J gave up 7 bases, with 15 bases separating them. The CDR3 protein is CASRRSRGPGYTF. In DNA, the CDR3 is TGCGCCAGCAGAAGATCCCGGGGGCCTGGCTACACCTTC. Using reference TRBV5-1 and TRBJ1-2 for the parts outside the CDR3, the full variable domain is KAGVTQTPRYLIKTRGQQVTLSCSPISGHRSVSWYQQTPGQGLQFLFEYFSETQRNKGNFPGRFSGRQFSNSRSEMNVSTLELGDSALYLCASRRSRGPGYTFGSGTRLTVV.

This clonotype showed up many times. This sequence joins TRBV29-1 and TRBJ2-1; 10 nucleotides match TRBD1. CDR1 and CDR2 from the germline V gene are SQVTM and ANQGSEA. The CDR3 sequence is 12 residues long. The V segment lost 8 bases and the J segment 9 bases; nucleotides outside the gene matches: 7. This CDR3 is CSLRQGASEQFF. The CDR3 DNA follows: TGCAGCCTTCGACAGGGGGCGAGTGAGCAGTTCTTC.

The chain employs TRBV6-1 and TRBJ2-7, with TRBD1 as a possible D gene (6 bases). The germline V gene encodes CDR1 MNHNS and CDR2 SASEGT. V was shortened by 3 bases and J by 0 bases, with 12 bases between the two germline ends. The CDR3 covers 15 residues. CDR3 DNA: TGTGCCAGCAGTGACACCCTGGGGGCCTCCTACGAGCAGTACTTC. This codes for CASSDTLGASYEQYF.

This clonotype occurred a few times. The chain combines TRBV29-1 with TRBJ1-1; maybe TRBD1 (5 bases). Germline-derived CDR1 and CDR2 are SQVTM and ANQGSEA. V was trimmed by 6 bases and J by 1 base, leaving 12 bases between them. The CDR3 extends over 13 amino acids. The CDR3, as DNA: TGCAGCGTCGAACAGACAGCGAACACTGAAGCTTTCTTT. Protein: CSVEQTANTEAFF.

The chain has TRBV27 and TRBJ2-7; 7 positions match TRBD1. J lost 7 bases, V lost 8 bases, and 11 bases had no gene match. CDR3 length: 13 residues. In germline, CDR1 is MNHEY, CDR2 SMNVEV (reference sequence). CDR3 residues: CASAPAGGREQYF. In DNA form, the CDR3 reads TGTGCCAGCGCACCCGCAGGGGGACGGGAGCAGTACTTC.

This clonotype was observed a handful of times. This chain links TRBV20-1 with TRBJ2-1; TRBD2 matches at 15 bases. Germline V gene lookup returns CDR1 DFQATT and CDR2 SNEGSKA (reference sequence). J lost 7 bases, V lost 5 bases, and 18 bases had no gene match. This CDR3 contains 19 residues. CDR3 residues: CSAPGTSGRRASWENEQFF. DNA for the CDR3: TGCAGTGCTCCCGGGACTAGCGGGAGGAGGGCCTCTTGGGAGAATGAGCAGTTCTTC.

The rearrangement links TRBV6-1 to TRBJ1-6, with TRBD1 identical over 7 bases. V shed 6 bases, J shed 9 bases, and the junction held 8 bases outside the gene matches. The CDR3 covers 14 residues. Per the germline V gene, CDR1 is MNHNS and CDR2 is SASEGT. The CDR3 bases are TGTGCCAGCAGGCTCGACAGGGTTAGTTCACCCCTCCACTTT. Its protein is CASRLDRVSSPLHF.

The sample holds many counts of this clonotype. This chain joins TRBV10-3 and TRBJ2-1, with 11 bases lining up with TRBD2. V lost 0 bases and J lost 8; bases outside the gene matches: 9. This CDR3 contains 17 residues. Germline V gives CDR1 ENHRY, CDR2 SYGVKD. CDR3 bases: TGTGCCATCAGTGAGTCGATAGGTACTAGCGGGAGCCATGAGCAGTTCTTC. Its translation is CAISESIGTSGSHEQFF.

This chain connects TRBV6-2 or TRBV6-3 to TRBJ2-7; 9 bases are a match to TRBD1. The germline CDR1 and CDR2 sequences are MNHEY and SVGEGT. Trimming took 2 bases from V and 0 from J; bases not matched to a gene: 14. This CDR3 comprises 19 residues. DNA of the CDR3: TGTGCCAGCAGTTACGTTCGGACAGGGGTAAAAGGGTACTCCTACGAGCAGTACTTC. Its protein product is CASSYVRTGVKGYSYEQYF.

The chain has TRBV4-3 and TRBJ2-1; D is unclear. CDR3 length: 17 amino acids. Germline-derived CDR1 and CDR2 are LGHNA and YSLEER. Trimming left V 8 bases short and J 0 bases short, with 20 bases between. CDR3 DNA: TGCGCCAGCGAGGTTTGGCTCGGGCCCCCCTCCTACAATGAGCAGTTCTTC. Translating it yields CASEVWLGPPSYNEQFF.

This rearrangement joins TRBV28 to TRBJ2-7, with TRBD1 matching over 9 bases. The CDR3 loop spans 15 amino acids. V dropped 11 bases and J dropped 0; count of bases not matched to a gene: 11. Looked up from germline, CDR1 is MDHEN and CDR2 is SYDVKM. The CDR3 is CAATTRQGVSYEQYF. For the CDR3, the DNA is TGTGCCGCCACTACGAGACAGGGGGTCTCCTACGAGCAGTACTTC.